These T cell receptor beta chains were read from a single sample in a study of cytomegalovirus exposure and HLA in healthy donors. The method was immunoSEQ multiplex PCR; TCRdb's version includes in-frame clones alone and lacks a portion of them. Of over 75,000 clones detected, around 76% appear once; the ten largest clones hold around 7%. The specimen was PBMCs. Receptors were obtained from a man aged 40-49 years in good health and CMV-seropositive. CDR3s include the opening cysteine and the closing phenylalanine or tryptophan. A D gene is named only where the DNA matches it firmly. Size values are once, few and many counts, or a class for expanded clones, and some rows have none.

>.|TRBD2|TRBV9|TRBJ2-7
CASSVAGGPGEQYF
TGTGCCAGCAGCGTAGCGGGGGGGCCGGGGGAGCAGTACTTC
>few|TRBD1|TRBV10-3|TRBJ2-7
CAISESMTGDRCEQYF
TGTGCCATCAGTGAGTCGATGACAGGGGATCGGTGCGAGCAGTACTTC
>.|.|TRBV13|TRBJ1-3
CASSLIGSSGNTIYF
TGTGCCAGCAGCTTAATCGGGAGCTCTGGAAACACCATATATTTT
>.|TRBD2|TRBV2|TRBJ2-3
CASTQGLAGGYF
TGTGCCAGCACCCAAGGACTAGCGGGAGGGTATTTT
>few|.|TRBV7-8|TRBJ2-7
CASSLEAGDEQYF
TGTGCCAGCAGCTTAGAAGCAGGGGACGAGCAGTACTTC
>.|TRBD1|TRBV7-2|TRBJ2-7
CASSAGQGSSSYEQYF
TGTGCCAGCAGCGCCGGACAGGGGAGTTCCTCCTACGAGCAGTACTTC
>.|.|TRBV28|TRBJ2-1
CASITPTCEQFF
TGTGCCAGCATAACCCCCACATGTGAGCAGTTCTTC
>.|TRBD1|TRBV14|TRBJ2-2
CASTRTGVGELFF
TGTGCCAGCACCCGGACAGGGGTCGGGGAGCTGTTTTTT
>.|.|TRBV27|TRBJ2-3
CASSPKQVSTDTQYF
TGTGCCAGCAGTCCTAAACAGGTTAGCACAGATACGCAGTATTTT
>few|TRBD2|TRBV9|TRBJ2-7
CASSFLTSGDTYEQYF
TGTGCCAGCAGCTTCCTGACTAGCGGGGATACCTACGAGCAGTACTTC
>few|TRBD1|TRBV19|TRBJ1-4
CASSKDRAPTNEKLFF
TGTGCCAGTAGTAAGGACAGGGCTCCAACTAATGAAAAACTGTTTTTT
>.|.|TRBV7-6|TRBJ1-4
CASSSRLGASNEKLFF
TGTGCCAGCAGCTCGAGACTGGGGGCATCTAATGAAAAACTGTTTTTT
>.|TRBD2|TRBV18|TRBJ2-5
CASSPPVVSGDRETQYF
TGTGCCAGCTCACCACCGGTCGTTAGCGGGGATCGGGAGACCCAGTACTTC
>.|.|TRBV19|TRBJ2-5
CASSTGDETQYF
TGTGCCAGTAGTACAGGGGACGAGACCCAGTACTTC
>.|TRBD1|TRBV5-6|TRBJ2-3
CASSEPGTGYADTQYF
TGTGCCAGCAGCGAGCCCGGGACAGGGTACGCAGATACGCAGTATTTT
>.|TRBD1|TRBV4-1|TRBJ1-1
CASSHPGQGLTEAFF
TGCGCCAGCAGCCACCCGGGACAGGGTTTAACTGAAGCTTTCTTT
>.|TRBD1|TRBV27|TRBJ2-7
CASSGTENYEQYF
TGTGCCAGCAGCGGGACAGAGAACTACGAGCAGTACTTC
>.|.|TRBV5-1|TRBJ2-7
CASSSGPTGSTGDEQYF
TGCGCCAGCAGCTCCGGACCTACCGGGTCAACCGGGGACGAGCAGTACTTC
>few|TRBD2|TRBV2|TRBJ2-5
CASSGWTSGRAWEETQYF
TGTGCCAGCAGTGGCTGGACTAGCGGGAGAGCCTGGGAAGAGACCCAGTACTTC
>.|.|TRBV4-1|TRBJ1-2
CASSQETANYGYTF
TGCGCCAGCAGCCAAGAAACGGCTAACTATGGCTACACCTTC
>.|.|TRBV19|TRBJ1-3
CASSRGHSSGNTIYF
TGTGCCAGTAGTAGGGGGCACAGCTCTGGAAACACCATATATTTT
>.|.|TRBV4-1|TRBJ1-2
CASSQVGGADGYTF
TGCGCCAGCAGCCAAGTTGGGGGGGCGGATGGCTACACCTTC
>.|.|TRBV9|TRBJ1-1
CASSYGGGTEAFF
TGTGCCAGCAGCTATGGGGGCGGCACTGAAGCTTTCTTT
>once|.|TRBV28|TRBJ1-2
CASSSSGLLYGYTF
TGTGCCAGCAGCAGTTCCGGACTTCTCTATGGCTACACCTTC
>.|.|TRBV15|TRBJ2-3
CATSKPGLDTQYF
TGTGCCACCAGCAAGCCGGGACTAGATACGCAGTATTTT
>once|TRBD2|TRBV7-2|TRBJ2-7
CASSSLAGEQYF
TGTGCCAGCAGCTCACTAGCGGGGGAGCAGTACTTC
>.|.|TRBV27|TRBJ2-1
CASGRSNEQFF
TGTGCCTCGGGAAGGAGCAATGAGCAGTTCTTC
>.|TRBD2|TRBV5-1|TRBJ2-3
CASRGGGTDTQYF
TGCGCCAGCCGGGGGGGTGGGACAGATACGCAGTATTTT
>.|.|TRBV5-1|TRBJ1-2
CASSLESPNYGYTF
TGCGCCAGCAGCTTGGAAAGCCCTAACTATGGCTACACCTTC
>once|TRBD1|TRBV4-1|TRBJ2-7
CASRSGTGAYEQYF
TGCGCCAGCAGATCCGGGACAGGAGCCTACGAGCAGTACTTC
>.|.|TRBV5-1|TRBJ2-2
CASSLAQSGELFF
TGCGCCAGCAGCTTGGCCCAGTCCGGGGAGCTGTTTTTT
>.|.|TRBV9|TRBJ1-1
CASSHPRAGDVSNTEAFF
TGTGCCAGCAGCCACCCCCGGGCAGGGGACGTTTCGAACACTGAAGCTTTCTTT
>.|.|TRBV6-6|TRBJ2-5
CASSYSSVRETQYF
TGTGCCAGCAGTTACTCGAGTGTGCGGGAGACCCAGTACTTC
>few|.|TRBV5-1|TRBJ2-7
CASSWVSGISNEQYF
TGCGCCAGCAGCTGGGTCTCAGGGATCTCCAACGAGCAGTACTTC
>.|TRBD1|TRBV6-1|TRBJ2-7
CASSEGQGGYEQYF
TGTGCCAGCAGTGAAGGACAGGGTGGTTACGAGCAGTACTTC
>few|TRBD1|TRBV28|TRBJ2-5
CASSPGTVWLETQYF
TGTGCCAGCAGTCCAGGGACAGTCTGGTTAGAGACCCAGTACTTC
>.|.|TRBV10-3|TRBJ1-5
CAISGGGANNQPQHF
TGTGCCATCTCTGGGGGGGGCGCGAACAATCAGCCCCAGCATTTT
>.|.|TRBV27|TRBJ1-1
CASSFLGGNTEAFF
TGTGCCAGCAGTTTCTTAGGGGGGAACACTGAAGCTTTCTTT
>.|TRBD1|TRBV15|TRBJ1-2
CATSRVQGADGYTF
TGTGCCACCAGCAGGGTACAGGGGGCAGATGGCTACACCTTC
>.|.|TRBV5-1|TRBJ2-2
CASSFQDTGELFF
TGCGCCAGCAGCTTCCAGGACACCGGGGAGCTGTTTTTT
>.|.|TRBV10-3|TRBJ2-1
CATKSGSDYNEQFF
TGTGCCACCAAGTCGGGTAGCGACTACAATGAGCAGTTCTTC
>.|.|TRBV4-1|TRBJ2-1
CASSQDYLASYNEQFF
TGCGCCAGCAGCCAAGATTATCTAGCCTCCTACAATGAGCAGTTCTTC
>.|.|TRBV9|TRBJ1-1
CASSALGAEYTEAFF
TGTGCCAGCAGCGCTTTGGGGGCTGAATACACTGAAGCTTTCTTT
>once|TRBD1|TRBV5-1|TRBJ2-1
CASSLGYTGGNEQFF
TGCGCCAGCAGCTTGGGGTACACAGGGGGGAATGAGCAGTTCTTC
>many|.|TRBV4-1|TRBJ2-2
CASSQDLRRTNTGELFF
TGCGCCAGCAGCCAAGATCTGCGGAGGACGAACACCGGGGAGCTGTTTTTT
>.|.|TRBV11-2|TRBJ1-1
CASSASGGVTEAFF
TGTGCCAGCAGCGCGAGCGGGGGGGTGACTGAAGCTTTCTTT
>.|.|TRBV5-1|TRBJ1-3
CASSLGQGGSGNTIYF
TGCGCCAGCAGCTTGGGCCAGGGAGGCTCTGGAAACACCATATATTTT
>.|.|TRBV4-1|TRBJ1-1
CASSQAAGRTEAFF
TGCGCCAGCAGCCAAGCGGCAGGTAGGACTGAAGCTTTCTTT
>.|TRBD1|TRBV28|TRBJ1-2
CASSLWGQGNYGYTF
TGTGCCAGCAGTTTATGGGGACAGGGGAACTATGGCTACACCTTC